This T cell receptor beta chain was captured in a study of somatic mutations in cytotoxic T cells in rheumatoid arthritis. Overall study context: Flow sorting at nearly 100% purity was applied to some V beta antibody-stained T-cell populations, which included V beta1+ cells sequenced for TCRB. Study-wide results and caveats: Significant differences in CD8+ T-cell clonality were not found between rheumatoid arthritis patients and healthy controls (age-matched). A largest CD8+ clone above 20% of CD8+ cells occurred in about an eighth of the 65 patients.

Remarks on this clone: Its antigen is currently unknown.

The repertoire was sequenced with immunoSEQ multiplex PCR; TCRdb's copy has only in-frame clones and lacks some. The sample includes just under 20,000 clones, 82% of them seen just once. V was clipped by 4 bases and J by 3 bases, with 13 bases between them. Germline V gene data show CDR1 as GTSNPN and CDR2 as SVGIG (reference sequence). CDR3 size: 13 residues. Sequencing input: CD8+ T cells sorted from blood. This TCR derives from a woman in her forties or fifties in good health. J is TRBJ2-7 and V is TRBV30; tentatively, D is TRBD1 (6 bases). The DNA of the CDR3 is TGTGCCTGGAAGGGACACTCGAACTACGAGCAGTACTTC. Its translation is CAWKGHSNYEQYF. Drawing the rest from reference TRBV30 and TRBJ2-7, the complete variable domain is SQTIHQWPATLVQPVGSPLSLECTVEGTSNPNLYWYRQAAGRGLQLLFYSVGIGQISSEVPQNLSASRPQDRQFILSSKKLLLSDSGFYLCAWKGHSNYEQYFGPGTRLTVT.